This TCR beta chain emerged from a study of patients and donors after allogeneic stem cell transplantation (TCRdb year 2020). This clonotype was detected many times. The target of this receptor is not known. The input lacks base qualities; no much larger clone sits a single base away. Libraries were built with RT-PCR. The instrument was a NextSeq 550. The public sequencing data were trimmed at Q25 with fastp and processed into clonotypes with MiXCR by TCRdb, which kept only in-frame beta chains. One record per CDR3 amino acid sequence lists the most common genes and DNA. The sample table contains 70,000 to 100,000 distinct CDR3 sequences; only one count was recorded for roughly 4.9% of them. The ten largest make up about 3% of the sample. The CDR3 spans 15 residues, from the cysteine through the phenylalanine. Solely the CDR3 DNA is kept, with 45 bases framed from the first base. According to the germline V gene, CDR1 reads SGDLS and CDR2 reads YYNGEE. V was cut back by 0 bases and J by 2 bases, leaving a gap of 9 bases between them.

The sequence links TRBV9 to TRBJ2-1, with the D gene call left open. The clonotype was recovered from a human donor who was either an allogeneic HSCT recipient or a stem cell or donor lymphocyte infusion donor (not recorded which). It is not recorded whose cells these are; they may come from a transplant donor. Sequencing was done on a sample of blood, either unsorted or a sorted T cell fraction (not recorded which). The CDR3 reads CASSVERWTYNEQFF. The DNA sequence is TGTGCCAGCAGCGTAGAGCGTTGGACCTACAATGAGCAGTTCTTC.